This T cell receptor beta chain is drawn from a study of T cell repertoires in cytomegalovirus infection. Study details: Indications came from public TCR beta signatures; they pointed to CMV infection and to a matching HLA type.

The CDR3 is 15 amino acids. Germline-derived CDR1 and CDR2 are MNHEY and SVGEGT. Trimming took 10 bases from V and 6 from J; bases not matched to a gene: 12. TCRdb fed the reads into MiXCR, producing one record per CDR3 protein. The table lists fewer than 700,000 distinct CDR3 sequences, 20% to 25% of them singletons. On this clonotype itself: Its antigen is unknown.

Study-wide findings and caveats: HLA-C-restricted TCR beta clonotypes specific for CMV led the ex vivo response. Pooled public TCR beta family frequency picked out CMV carriers with the relevant HLA.

The receptor was derived from a human donor in good health (CMV status not recorded). Some clones in this sample may be carry-over from other donors' samples. Sequences were obtained from CD8+ T cells from PBMCs. The gene calls are TRBV6-2 or TRBV6-3 and TRBJ2-1; 10 bases are a match to TRBD2. CDR3 in DNA: TGTGCCAACAGAACCGGGACTAGCGCTTTCAATGAGCAGTTCTTC. Translation: CANRTGTSAFNEQFF.